Each of the 18 T cell receptor beta chains below was sequenced from the same sample in a study of cytomegalovirus exposure and HLA in healthy donors listed by TCRdb under 2017. The protocol used for the library was the immunoSEQ multiplex PCR assay. The multiplex PCR relied on a mix of 60 forward primers for TCR Vbeta segments and 13 reverse primers for TCR Jbeta segments. TCRdb limited this immuneACCESS table to in-frame rearrangements with V and J called. A share of clones is missing; checked studies link under half to unresolved V genes, and the rest is unexplained. Across this sample there are around 100,000 clones, with 74% seen only once. More than 2% of the sample lies in the top ten. Sequencing was done on a sample of PBMCs. The receptor set was obtained from a man in his fifties in good health and CMV-seropositive.

The V gene is TRBV11-2, the J gene TRBJ2-1, with TRBD2 matching over 13 bases. CDR1 SGHAT and CDR2 FQNNGV come from the germline V gene. The CDR3 loop spans 17 amino acids. Germline trimming cut 4 bases from V and 4 bases from J; bases unmatched to any gene: 7. CDR3 loop: CASSSGLAGAGYNEQFF. The CDR3 bases are TGTGCCAGCAGCTCCGGACTAGCGGGAGCTGGGTACAATGAGCAGTTCTTC.

This clone turned up a few times. The gene calls are TRBV10-1 and TRBJ2-7, with 10 bases lining up with TRBD2. V dropped 10 bases and J dropped 4; count of bases not matched to a gene: 25. Per germline, CDR1 WNHNN and CDR2 SYGVQD (reference sequence). The CDR3 length is 19 residues. CDR3 loop: CATIGCQREGPERRYEQYF. The CDR3 DNA is TGCGCCACCATCGGTTGCCAGCGGGAGGGCCCTGAGAGGAGGTACGAGCAGTACTTC.

The chain recombines TRBV4-1 with TRBJ2-3, with 14 bases fitting TRBD2. This CDR3 is 15 amino acids long. The J segment lost 6 bases and the V segment lost 4 bases, leaving 3 bases of the junction unmatched. CDR1 is MGHRA, CDR2 YSYEKL, per germline. CDR3 sequence reads: CASSPGLAGVDTQYF. Here the CDR3 DNA reads TGCGCCAGCAGCCCGGGACTAGCGGGGGTCGATACGCAGTATTTT.

The V and J genes are TRBV21-1 and TRBJ2-5; TRBD1, the table's D call, lacks a check against the DNA. TRBV21-1 constitutes a pseudogene. The CDR3 covers 17 residues. In DNA, the CDR3 is TGTGCCAGCAGCAGGATAGGCGGACAGCCTCTCCAAGAGACCCAGTACTTC. It translates to CASSRIGGQPLQETQYF.

This clone was counted once. This chain uses TRBV5-1 with TRBJ2-3; TRBD2 matches at 12 bases. J lost 5 bases, V lost 1 base, and 5 bases had no gene match. The CDR3 spans 16 residues. The germline CDR1 and CDR2 sequences are SGHRS and YFSETQ. The CDR3 loop reads CASSLPSGRAEDTQYF. The CDR3 coding sequence is TGCGCCAGCAGCTTGCCTAGCGGGAGGGCCGAAGATACGCAGTATTTT.

V and J are TRBV5-1 and TRBJ2-7; 10 bases match TRBD2. The CDR3 runs to 14 residues. After removal of 4 bases from V and 4 bases from J, the junction contained 5 bases not matched to a gene. Germline assignment: CDR1 SGHRS and CDR2 YFSETQ. CDR3 in DNA: TGCGCCAGCAGCGATACTAGCGGGAAATACGAGCAGTACTTC. This encodes CASSDTSGKYEQYF.

This rearrangement joins TRBV29-1 to TRBJ1-3; no reliable D call. V lost 7 bases and J 4 bases, leaving 11 bases between the germline ends. CDR1 is SQVTM, CDR2 ANQGSEA, per germline. There are 12 residues in the CDR3. In DNA form, the CDR3 reads TGCAGCGCCACCGTCGAGGGAAACACCATATATTTT. Translated, it gives CSATVEGNTIYF.

This clone appeared a few times. The rearrangement uses TRBV18 and TRBJ2-5, with TRBD2 identical over 7 bases. The junction had 6 bases not matched to a gene; V was cut back by 0 bases and J by 5 bases. Germline CDR1 is KGHSH and CDR2 is LQKENI. The CDR3 has 15 amino acids. This CDR3 reads CASSPPSGREETQYF. CDR3 nucleotides: TGTGCCAGCTCACCACCCTCGGGGCGGGAGGAGACCCAGTACTTC. The variable domain in full, with the rest retrieved from reference TRBV18 and TRBJ2-5, is NAGVMQNPRHLVRRRGQEARLRCSPMKGHSHVYWYRQLPEEGLKFMVYLQKENIIDESGMPKERFSAEFPKEGPSILRIQQVVRGDSAAYFCASSPPSGREETQYFGPGTRLLVL.

V gene TRBV7-2 combines with J gene TRBJ1-6, with 7 positions matching TRBD1. V lost 1 base to trimming and J lost 10 bases; unmatched junction nucleotides: 4. Looked up from germline, CDR1 is SGHTA and CDR2 is FQGNSA. The CDR3 totals 14 residues. This chain's CDR3 is CASSLGQGGSPLHF. The CDR3 DNA sequence: TGTGCCAGCAGCTTAGGGCAGGGGGGATCACCCCTCCACTTT.

This chain links TRBV10-3 with TRBJ2-7, with TRBD1 matching 11 bases. V trimming: 2 bases; J trimming: 5 bases; junction bases outside the gene matches: 5. CDR3 length equals 15 residues. Germline CDR1 reads ENHRY; CDR2 reads SYGVKD. CDR3 coding DNA: TGTGCCATCAGTGAGAGGGGGACAGGGGGAGACGAGCAGTACTTC. It is translated as CAISERGTGGDEQYF.

The chain carries TRBV5-4 and TRBJ2-1; 7 bases align to TRBD2. CDR3 length equals 15 residues. Germline lookup yields CDR1 SGHNT and CDR2 YYREEE (reference sequence). The V gene end was trimmed by 4 bases and the J gene end by 3 bases; junction bases not matched to a gene: 7. CDR3 nucleotides: TGTGCCAGCAGCGAGAGCGGGGATTACTACAATGAGCAGTTCTTC. Its protein is CASSESGDYYNEQFF.

The chain couples TRBV5-1 to TRBJ1-2; 7 bases match TRBD1. J was trimmed by 4 bases and V by 2 bases; bases with no gene match: 5. The CDR3 runs to 14 residues. Germline V gives CDR1 SGHRS, CDR2 YFSETQ. Here the CDR3 DNA reads TGCGCCAGCAGCTTAGGGGGCAGGGCCTATGGCTACACCTTC. This translates into CASSLGGRAYGYTF.

Only a few counts were recorded for this clone. This chain connects TRBV7-3 to TRBJ2-5; possible D gene TRBD2, 6 bases. V dropped 1 base and J dropped 4 bases, with 13 bases sitting between them. The CDR3 is 15 amino acids. Germline assignment: CDR1 SGHTA and CDR2 FQGTGA. CDR3 nucleotides: TGTGCCAGCAGCTTAATGGGGAAGGAGGGAGAGACCCAGTACTTC. It is translated as CASSLMGKEGETQYF.

The V and J genes are TRBV6-1 and TRBJ1-2; D remains unclear. With 3 bases removed from V and 8 bases from J, the gap between germline ends came to 13 bases. CDR1 is MNHNS, CDR2 SASEGT, per germline. There are 13 residues in the CDR3. The CDR3 DNA follows: TGTGCCAGCAGTGATGAGGGAATGGGAGGCTACACCTTC. Its protein product is CASSDEGMGGYTF.

The chain has TRBV7-2 and TRBJ2-4; the D gene is possibly TRBD2 (7 bases). Germline lookup yields CDR1 SGHTA and CDR2 FQGNSA. Trimming left V 5 bases short and J 7 bases short, with 21 bases between. The CDR3 totals 16 residues. CDR3 loop: CASSRLRGGSGNIQYF. For the CDR3, the DNA is TGTGCCAGCAGCCGTCTAAGGGGGGGCTCCGGGAACATTCAGTACTTC.

V and J are TRBV7-6 and TRBJ2-2; 11 positions agree with TRBD2. The CDR3 is made up of 17 amino acids. Losses at the gene ends were 5 bases for V and 4 bases for J; bases not matched to a gene: 9. The germline V gene has CDR1 SGHVS and CDR2 FNYEAQ. CDR3 nucleotide sequence: TGTGCCAGCAGCCGAAAGTTAGCGGGAGGGCTCACCGGGGAGCTGTTTTTT. This sequence encodes CASSRKLAGGLTGELFF.

The rearrangement joins TRBV11-3 to TRBJ1-4; D is ambiguous. This CDR3 spans 14 amino acids. V dropped 7 bases and J dropped 6 bases, with 15 bases sitting between them. Germline loops: CDR1 SGHNT, CDR2 YENEEA. CDR3 protein: CASNPGSLYEKLFF. The CDR3 nucleotides read TGTGCCAGCAACCCCGGGTCCTTATATGAAAAACTGTTTTTT.

V gene TRBV7-3 combines with J gene TRBJ2-6; D perhaps matches TRBD1 (6 bases). Germline CDR1 reads SGHTA; CDR2 reads FQGTGA. CDR3 size: 16 residues. V lost 5 bases to trimming and J lost 0 bases, with 11 bases between them. DNA for the CDR3: TGTGCCAGCAGCCAACAGGGATTCTCTGGGGCCAACGTCCTGACTTTC. This codes for CASSQQGFSGANVLTF.